Included here is one T cell receptor (beta chain) sequence, with context. What it recognizes is unknown. The read terminates 3 residues before the CDR3 end, so the remaining end is supplied by the germline J gene. The entry originates in a study of T cells in women clearing cervical HPV infection. The overall study: Donors had HPV16-related CIN3 or worse; 2 had invasive cancer. Controls were women whose single incident HPV16 infection cleared within 12 months without precancer or cancer. Study-level findings and limits: Richness plus V gene abundances separated cases from controls with AUC about 0.8. Controls had more TRBV6-7 (approximately 0.15%) than cases (about 0.11%).

This CDR3 spans 14 amino acids. The V end lost 0 bases, the J end lost 5 bases, and 12 bases lay between the germline ends. Germline V gene sequence: CDR1 SGHNT, CDR2 YYREEE (reference sequence). TCRdb keeps only in-frame clones here, not all; method: immunoSEQ multiplex PCR. Its clone listing holds around 30,000 clones. The source of this sequence is a woman aged 18-69 years with a cervical HPV16 infection that either progressed to CIN3+ or cleared (not recorded which). The sequenced sample consisted of blood buffy coat. The J gene is TRBJ2-7, the V gene TRBV5-4, with D possibly matching TRBD2 (6 bases). Partial CDR3 DNA: TGTGCCAGCAGCTTGGGCGGGGCAGAGAACGAG. It is translated as CASSLGGAENE. The complete CDR3 reads CASSLGGAENEQYF.